This T cell receptor beta chain appears in the sequencing data of a study of T cell responses to AZD1222 COVID-19 vaccine. Study in general: Second-dose timings of about 4 or about 12 weeks were pooled. Study-level points and caveats: Most donors were white British, females outnumbered males, and clonal diversity was possibly underestimated. In all cases, repertoires were sampled only after the peak T cell response. Unmutated variant regions are reportedly the target of nearly half of TCRs that are spike-specific.

In the case of this clone: Antigen: not known.

Trimming shortened V by 3 bases and J by 7 bases, and 19 bases separated the two germline ends. The CDR3 sequence is 16 residues long. Germline CDR1 reads DFQATT; CDR2 reads SNEGSKA (reference sequence). Sequenced by immunoSEQ multiplex PCR; TCRdb stores in-frame clones only, minus some. Among over 95,000 clones, approximately 87% were seen once, and the ten largest hold roughly 12%. This TCR was recovered from an adult in good health. This sequence joins TRBV20-1 and TRBJ1-6; D is perhaps TRBD1 (5 bases). Material: peripheral blood, obtained on day 0 of AZD1222 vaccination. The CDR3 sequence is CSASVAGMGFNSPLHF. The CDR3, as DNA: TGCAGTGCTAGTGTGGCAGGGATGGGCTTCAATTCACCCCTCCACTTT.